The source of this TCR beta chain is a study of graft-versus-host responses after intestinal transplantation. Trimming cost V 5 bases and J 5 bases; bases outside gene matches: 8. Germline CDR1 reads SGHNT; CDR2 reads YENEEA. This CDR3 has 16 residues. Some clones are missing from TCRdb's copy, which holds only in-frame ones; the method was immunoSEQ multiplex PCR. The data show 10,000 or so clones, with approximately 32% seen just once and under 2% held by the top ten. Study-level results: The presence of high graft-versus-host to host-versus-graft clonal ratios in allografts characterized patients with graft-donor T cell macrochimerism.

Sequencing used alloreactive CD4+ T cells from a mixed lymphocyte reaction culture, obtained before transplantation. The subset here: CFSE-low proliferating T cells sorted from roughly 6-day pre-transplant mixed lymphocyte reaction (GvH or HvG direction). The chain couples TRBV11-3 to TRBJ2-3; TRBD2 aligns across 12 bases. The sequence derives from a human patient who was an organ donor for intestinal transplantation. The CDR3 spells CASSHGLAGYIDTQYF. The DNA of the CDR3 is TGTGCCAGCAGCCATGGACTAGCGGGGTATATAGATACGCAGTATTTT.